The 30 T cell receptor beta chains below come from one sample, sequenced in a study of blood T cell repertoires in COVID-19. Libraries were prepared by immunoSEQ multiplex PCR; TCRdb keeps only in-frame clonotypes and omits some of them. The sample lists roughly 460,000 clones; about 90% were seen once. Sample: peripheral blood. The source of these receptors is a man younger than 35 with COVID-19, enrolled during active disease.

The chain has TRBV11-2 and TRBJ1-3, with a weak D call TRBD1 (5 bases). CDR1 is SGHAT and CDR2 is FQNNGV in the germline V gene. The CDR3 runs to 12 residues. The V and J ends lost 9 bases and 0 bases respectively, with 6 bases between them. CDR3 coding DNA: TGTGCCAGGACAGCCTCTGGAAACACCATATATTTT. Amino acids: CARTASGNTIYF.

The chain couples TRBV19 to TRBJ2-5, with 13 bases matching TRBD2. The CDR3 sequence is 15 residues long. Germline lookup yields CDR1 LNHDA and CDR2 SQIVND (reference sequence). Trimming at V came to 6 bases and at J to 4 bases, leaving 5 bases not matched to a gene. The CDR3 sequence is CASSQRTSGGETQYF. The CDR3 DNA follows: TGTGCCAGTAGCCAACGGACTAGCGGGGGAGAGACCCAGTACTTC.

This clone was observed a few times. The V and J genes are TRBV7-2 and TRBJ2-7; D call uncertain. The germline V gene encodes CDR1 SGHTA and CDR2 FQGNSA. V lost 1 base and J 3 bases, leaving 13 bases between the germline ends. This CDR3 is built from 15 residues. The CDR3 region has the DNA TGTGCCAGCAGCTTAGTGGTCGCGCGCCACTACGAGCAGTACTTC. It encodes CASSLVVARHYEQYF. The full variable domain, in which reference TRBV7-2 and TRBJ2-7 provide the parts outside the CDR3, is GAGVSQSPSNKVTEKGKDVELRCDPISGHTALYWYRQSLGQGLEFLIYFQGNSAPDKSGLPSDRFSAERTGGSVSTLTIQRTQQEDSAVYLCASSLVVARHYEQYFGPGTRLTVT.

This chain uses TRBV5-1 with TRBJ2-1; D is undetermined. The CDR3 covers 14 residues. CDR1 and CDR2 (germline): SGHRS, YFSETQ. The V end was cut by 5 bases, the J end by 0 bases, with 9 bases between. The CDR3 DNA is TGCGCCAGCAGAGCCGAGAGCTCCTACAATGAGCAGTTCTTC. It yields the protein CASRAESSYNEQFF. Full variable domain (missing parts from reference TRBV5-1 and TRBJ2-1): KAGVTQTPRYLIKTRGQQVTLSCSPISGHRSVSWYQQTPGQGLQFLFEYFSETQRNKGNFPGRFSGRQFSNSRSEMNVSTLELGDSALYLCASRAESSYNEQFFGPGTRLTVL.

The chain employs TRBV29-1 and TRBJ2-2; 7 bases are shared with TRBD2. The V segment lost 2 bases and the J segment 5 bases; nucleotides outside the gene matches: 8. The CDR3 length is 15 residues. Germline values: CDR1 SQVTM, CDR2 ANQGSEA. CDR3 protein: CSVEPAGDGTGELFF. CDR3 nucleotides: TGCAGCGTTGAACCCGCGGGAGATGGAACCGGGGAGCTGTTTTTT.

The chain has TRBV11-2 and TRBJ2-5; D may be TRBD2 (6 bases). V was clipped by 2 bases and J by 4 bases, with 11 bases between them. This CDR3 is built from 14 residues. Germline V CDR1 and CDR2: SGHAT, FQNNGV. The CDR3 loop is CASSLRASAETQYF. For the CDR3, the DNA is TGTGCCAGCAGCTTACGGGCTAGCGCAGAGACCCAGTACTTC. Drawing the rest from reference TRBV11-2 and TRBJ2-5, the complete variable domain is EAGVAQSPRYKIIEKRQSVAFWCNPISGHATLYWYQQILGQGPKLLIQFQNNGVVDDSQLPKDRFSAERLKGVDSTLKIQPAKLEDSAVYLCASSLRASAETQYFGPGTRLLVL.

The chain joins TRBV7-8 to TRBJ1-6; D call uncertain. Trimming left V 2 bases short and J 12 bases short, with 8 bases between. The CDR3 extends over 12 amino acids. CDR1 SGHVS and CDR2 FQNEAQ come from the germline V gene. Here the CDR3 DNA reads TGTGCCAGCAGCTTATCCGGCGGACCCCTCCACTTT. Translated: CASSLSGGPLHF.

V usage is TRBV15 and J usage is TRBJ1-3; D is unresolved. The ends were cut back, 0 bases at V and 0 bases at J, with 9 bases in the middle. Germline CDR1 and CDR2: LNHNV and YYDKDF (reference sequence). This CDR3 spans 16 amino acids. Written as DNA, the CDR3 is TGTGCCACCAGCAGAGATGGCCAGGACTCTGGAAACACCATATATTTT. It translates to CATSRDGQDSGNTIYF.

Concerning this clone itself: Other DNA sequences in this sample translate to the same CDR3. The chain joins TRBV7-8 to TRBJ1-3; no reliable D call. The CDR3 contains 14 residues. V lost 1 base to trimming and J lost 0 bases, with 4 bases between them. CDR1 and CDR2 from the germline V gene are SGHVS and FQNEAQ. The CDR3 spells CASSLGSSGNTIYF. The DNA for the CDR3 is TGTGCCAGCAGCTTAGGGAGCTCTGGAAACACCATATATTTT.

This sequence joins TRBV30 and TRBJ2-1; the match to TRBD2 covers 13 bases. The J segment lost 7 bases and the V segment lost 3 bases, leaving 9 bases of the junction unmatched. The CDR3 sequence is 16 residues long. Germline V gene data show CDR1 as GTSNPN and CDR2 as SVGIG (reference sequence). DNA for the CDR3: TGTGCCTGGAGCGAACTACTAGCGGGAGGGCCAAATGAGCAGTTCTTC. Translating it yields CAWSELLAGGPNEQFF.

The chain combines TRBV7-8 with TRBJ2-5; 8 bases fit TRBD1. V lost 2 bases and J lost 0; bases outside the gene matches: 5. This CDR3 has 16 residues. Germline V CDR1 and CDR2: SGHVS, FQNEAQ. This CDR3 is CASSLLTGGYQETQYF. In DNA, the CDR3 is TGTGCCAGCAGCTTATTAACAGGGGGTTACCAAGAGACCCAGTACTTC.

V usage is TRBV29-1 and J usage is TRBJ2-7; 9 bases line up with TRBD1. The CDR3 runs to 14 residues. The trim removed 8 bases at V and 3 bases at J, leaving 11 bases unmatched. CDR1 is SQVTM and CDR2 is ANQGSEA in the germline V gene. The CDR3 DNA reads TGCAGCTGTGGAGGCGGGACAGGGATCTACGAGCAGTACTTC. It encodes CSCGGGTGIYEQYF.

The chain carries TRBV10-2 and TRBJ2-1, with 13 bases identical to TRBD2. The CDR3 spans 17 residues. With V trimmed by 3 bases and J by 2 bases, 4 bases remained unmatched. Germline CDR1 WSHSY, CDR2 SAAADI. CDR3 residues: CASSDTSGGVPYNEQFF. CDR3 DNA: TGCGCCAGCAGTGATACTAGCGGGGGGGTACCCTACAATGAGCAGTTCTTC.

The CDR3 spells CASSSPQGGGETQYF. CDR3 coding DNA: TGTGCCAGCAGCTCCCCCCAGGGAGGAGGGGAGACCCAGTACTTC. The chain is built from TRBV5-4 and TRBJ2-5; tentative D call: TRBD2 (6 bases). V lost 3 bases, J lost 5 bases, and 17 bases lay in between. Germline CDR1 and CDR2: SGHNT and YYREEE (reference sequence). CDR3 length: 15 amino acids.

The CDR3 sequence is CASSIRALETQYF. In DNA, the CDR3 is TGTGCCAGTAGTATCCGCGCGCTAGAGACCCAGTACTTC. The chain is built from TRBV19 and TRBJ2-5; unclear D gene. The germline V gene encodes CDR1 LNHDA and CDR2 SQIVND (reference sequence). Trimming left V 3 bases short and J 4 bases short, with 9 bases between. The CDR3 is 13 residues long. Based on the CDR3 plus reference TRBV19 and TRBJ2-5, the full variable domain is DGGITQSPKYLFRKEGQNVTLSCEQNLNHDAMYWYRQDPGQGLRLIYYSQIVNDFQKGDIAEGYSVSREKKESFPLTVTSAQKNPTAFYLCASSIRALETQYFGPGTRLLVL.

The chain is built from TRBV19 and TRBJ2-1, with D perhaps TRBD2 (7 bases). Germline CDR1 is LNHDA and CDR2 is SQIVND (reference sequence). The CDR3 sequence is 14 residues long. Trimming removed 1 base at V and 9 bases at J, with 13 bases between. This chain's CDR3 is CASSIVGGQAEQFF. The CDR3 DNA is TGTGCCAGTAGTATAGTGGGGGGGCAAGCTGAGCAGTTCTTC.

The chain carries TRBV19 and TRBJ2-1, with 14 positions matching TRBD2. The CDR3 has 15 amino acids. Trimming removed 6 bases from V and 8 bases from J; junction bases left unmatched: 6. Germline assignment: CDR1 LNHDA and CDR2 SQIVND (reference sequence). CDR3 sequence reads: CASRGTGLAGDEQFF. CDR3 DNA sequence: TGTGCCAGTAGAGGGACGGGACTAGCGGGGGATGAGCAGTTCTTC.

This clone was found once. The V gene is TRBV19, the J gene TRBJ1-5; 10 bases map to TRBD1. There are 18 residues in the CDR3. Trimming took 4 bases from V and 2 from J; bases not matched to a gene: 11. In germline, CDR1 is LNHDA, CDR2 SQIVND (reference sequence). The CDR3 bases are TGTGCCAGTAGTACGACAGGGGGCGCGATTAGGGGCAATCAGCCCCAGCATTTT. Its protein is CASSTTGGAIRGNQPQHF.

CDR3 bases: TGTGCCAGCAGCCCTGGGACTAGCGGCGGTACGCAGTATTTT. Translated, it gives CASSPGTSGGTQYF. The rearrangement links TRBV7-3 to TRBJ2-3, with 11 positions matching TRBD2. CDR1 and CDR2 (germline): SGHTA, FQGTGA. This CDR3 has 14 amino acids. With V trimmed by 5 bases and J by 8 bases, 6 bases remained unmatched.

This chain joins TRBV11-2 and TRBJ2-3; maybe TRBD1 (6 bases). V was shortened by 4 bases and J by 1 base, with 9 bases between the two germline ends. Germline V CDR1 and CDR2: SGHAT, FQNNGV. This CDR3 is 14 amino acids long. For the CDR3, the DNA is TGTGCCAGCAGCTCGCGACAGGGCACAGATACGCAGTATTTT. Translating it yields CASSSRQGTDTQYF. Variable domain in full (rest from reference TRBV11-2 and TRBJ2-3): EAGVAQSPRYKIIEKRQSVAFWCNPISGHATLYWYQQILGQGPKLLIQFQNNGVVDDSQLPKDRFSAERLKGVDSTLKIQPAKLEDSAVYLCASSSRQGTDTQYFGPGTRLTVL.

For the CDR3, the DNA is TGTGCCAGCAGTCTAGTGGCAGAGCGCTATGAGCAGTTCTTC. It yields the protein CASSLVAERYEQFF. V usage is TRBV28 and J usage is TRBJ2-1, with D uncertain. V was pared by 5 bases and J by 8 bases, with 16 bases between. This CDR3 spans 14 amino acids. CDR1 and CDR2 (germline): MDHEN, SYDVKM.

The chain is built from TRBV5-1 and TRBJ1-1, with D maybe TRBD1 (5 bases). Germline CDR1 and CDR2: SGHRS and YFSETQ. The CDR3 contains 15 residues. Between the trimmed V and J ends, which lost 4 bases and 7 bases, there was a span of 20 bases. The CDR3 region is CASSRGTRPFGEAFF. In DNA, the CDR3 is TGCGCCAGCAGCCGGGGGACCCGCCCTTTCGGTGAAGCTTTCTTT. Based on the CDR3 plus reference TRBV5-1 and TRBJ1-1, the full variable domain is KAGVTQTPRYLIKTRGQQVTLSCSPISGHRSVSWYQQTPGQGLQFLFEYFSETQRNKGNFPGRFSGRQFSNSRSEMNVSTLELGDSALYLCASSRGTRPFGEAFFGQGTRLTVV.

The chain joins TRBV3-1 (or the pseudogene TRBV3-2) to TRBJ2-2, with 7 bases aligning to TRBD1. This CDR3 contains 15 residues. J lost 7 bases, V lost 5 bases, and 10 bases had no gene match. Germline values: CDR1 LGHDT, CDR2 YNNKEL (reference sequence). For the CDR3, the DNA is TGTGCCAGCAGCAAACAGGGGAATGGGGTCGGGGAGCTGTTTTTT. Amino acid sequence: CASSKQGNGVGELFF.

The CDR3 DNA reads TGTGCCAGTAGTCCACGGACAGGGGGAGACGAAAAACTGTTTTTT. This translates into CASSPRTGGDEKLFF. The chain joins TRBV19 to TRBJ1-4; 10 bases are a match to TRBD1. Germline CDR1 is LNHDA and CDR2 is SQIVND (reference sequence). The ends lost 5 bases at V and 8 bases at J; junction bases unmatched: 8. This CDR3 is 15 amino acids long. Supplemented by reference TRBV19 and TRBJ1-4, the full variable domain reads DGGITQSPKYLFRKEGQNVTLSCEQNLNHDAMYWYRQDPGQGLRLIYYSQIVNDFQKGDIAEGYSVSREKKESFPLTVTSAQKNPTAFYLCASSPRTGGDEKLFFGSGTQLSVL.

J is TRBJ1-3 and V is TRBV5-5, with 7 bases matching TRBD1. The CDR3 has 15 residues. V dropped 3 bases and J dropped 4; count of bases not matched to a gene: 7. CDR1 is SGHKS and CDR2 is YYEKEE in the germline V gene (reference sequence). The CDR3 coding sequence is TGTGCCAGCAGCTACGCCGGACAGGAGGGAAACACCATATATTTT. Amino acid sequence: CASSYAGQEGNTIYF.

The chain has TRBV2 and TRBJ1-2, with unresolved D. This CDR3 has 13 residues. The germline V gene has CDR1 SNHLY and CDR2 FYNNEI. Trimming shortened V by 4 bases and J by 0 bases, and 6 bases separated the two germline ends. CDR3 in DNA: TGTGCCAGCAGTGCCGGGGCTAACTATGGCTACACCTTC. Protein: CASSAGANYGYTF.

This clone has more than one count but fewer than ten. The chain employs TRBV2 and TRBJ1-4, with D possibly TRBD1 on 6 matching bases. This CDR3 has 14 residues. CDR1 and CDR2 from the germline V gene are SNHLY and FYNNEI. Between the trimmed V and J ends, which lost 6 bases and 8 bases, there was a span of 16 bases. In nucleotides, the CDR3 is TGTGCCAGCAGGAGGGACATCGGGGAGGAAAAACTGTTTTTT. This translates into CASRRDIGEEKLFF.

The V call is TRBV4-2, the J call TRBJ2-2, with a tentative D call TRBD2 (6 bases). CDR1 is LGHNA and CDR2 is YNFKEQ in the germline V gene. V was pared by 1 base and J by 0 bases, with 12 bases between. The CDR3 totals 17 residues. CDR3 region: CASSQASDVANTGELFF. The CDR3 bases are TGTGCCAGCAGCCAAGCTAGCGACGTTGCGAACACCGGGGAGCTGTTTTTT.

This rearrangement joins TRBV28 to TRBJ2-2, with TRBD1 identical over 10 bases. CDR1 and CDR2 (germline): MDHEN, SYDVKM. CDR3 length equals 17 residues. Germline trimming cut 6 bases from V and 3 bases from J; bases unmatched to any gene: 10. This CDR3 reads CASRQIGGTGDTGELFF. CDR3 bases: TGTGCCAGCAGACAAATTGGCGGGACAGGGGACACCGGGGAGCTGTTTTTT.

This chain joins TRBV6-1 and TRBJ1-3, with a weak D call TRBD1 (5 bases). Deletions cut 0 bases from V and 4 bases from J, with 10 bases between. The CDR3 covers 15 residues. The germline V gene encodes CDR1 MNHNS and CDR2 SASEGT. CDR3 in amino acids: CASSEAGRAGNTIYF. The CDR3 DNA follows: TGTGCCAGCAGTGAAGCAGGCAGGGCCGGAAACACCATATATTTT.